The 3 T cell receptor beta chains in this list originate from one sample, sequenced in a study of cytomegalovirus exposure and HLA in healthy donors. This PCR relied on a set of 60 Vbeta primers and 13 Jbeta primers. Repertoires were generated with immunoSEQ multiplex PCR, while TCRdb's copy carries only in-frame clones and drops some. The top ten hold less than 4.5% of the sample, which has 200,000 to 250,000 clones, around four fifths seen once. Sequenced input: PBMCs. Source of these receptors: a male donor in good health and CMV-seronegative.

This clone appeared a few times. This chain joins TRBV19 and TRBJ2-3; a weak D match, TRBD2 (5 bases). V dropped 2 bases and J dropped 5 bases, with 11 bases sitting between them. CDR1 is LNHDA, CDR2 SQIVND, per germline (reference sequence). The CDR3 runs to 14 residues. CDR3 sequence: CASSIQAAEDTQYF. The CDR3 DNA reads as TGTGCCAGTAGTATACAGGCAGCGGAAGATACGCAGTATTTT. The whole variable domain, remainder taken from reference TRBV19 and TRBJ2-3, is DGGITQSPKYLFRKEGQNVTLSCEQNLNHDAMYWYRQDPGQGLRLIYYSQIVNDFQKGDIAEGYSVSREKKESFPLTVTSAQKNPTAFYLCASSIQAAEDTQYFGPGTRLTVL.

The CDR3 region has the DNA TGCGCCAGCAGTCAACTAGTTCTCACAGATACGCAGTATTTT. It specifies CASSQLVLTDTQYF. The chain links TRBV10-2 to TRBJ2-3; a weak D match, TRBD2 (5 bases). There are 14 residues in the CDR3. The V end was cut by 5 bases, the J end by 2 bases, with 11 bases between. The germline CDR1 and CDR2 sequences are WSHSY and SAAADI.

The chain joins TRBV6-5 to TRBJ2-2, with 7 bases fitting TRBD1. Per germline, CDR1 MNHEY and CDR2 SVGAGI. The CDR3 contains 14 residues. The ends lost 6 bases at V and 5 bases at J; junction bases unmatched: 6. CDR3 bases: TGTGCCAGCAGCCGCGACAGGGCGACCGGGGAGCTGTTTTTT. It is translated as CASSRDRATGELFF.